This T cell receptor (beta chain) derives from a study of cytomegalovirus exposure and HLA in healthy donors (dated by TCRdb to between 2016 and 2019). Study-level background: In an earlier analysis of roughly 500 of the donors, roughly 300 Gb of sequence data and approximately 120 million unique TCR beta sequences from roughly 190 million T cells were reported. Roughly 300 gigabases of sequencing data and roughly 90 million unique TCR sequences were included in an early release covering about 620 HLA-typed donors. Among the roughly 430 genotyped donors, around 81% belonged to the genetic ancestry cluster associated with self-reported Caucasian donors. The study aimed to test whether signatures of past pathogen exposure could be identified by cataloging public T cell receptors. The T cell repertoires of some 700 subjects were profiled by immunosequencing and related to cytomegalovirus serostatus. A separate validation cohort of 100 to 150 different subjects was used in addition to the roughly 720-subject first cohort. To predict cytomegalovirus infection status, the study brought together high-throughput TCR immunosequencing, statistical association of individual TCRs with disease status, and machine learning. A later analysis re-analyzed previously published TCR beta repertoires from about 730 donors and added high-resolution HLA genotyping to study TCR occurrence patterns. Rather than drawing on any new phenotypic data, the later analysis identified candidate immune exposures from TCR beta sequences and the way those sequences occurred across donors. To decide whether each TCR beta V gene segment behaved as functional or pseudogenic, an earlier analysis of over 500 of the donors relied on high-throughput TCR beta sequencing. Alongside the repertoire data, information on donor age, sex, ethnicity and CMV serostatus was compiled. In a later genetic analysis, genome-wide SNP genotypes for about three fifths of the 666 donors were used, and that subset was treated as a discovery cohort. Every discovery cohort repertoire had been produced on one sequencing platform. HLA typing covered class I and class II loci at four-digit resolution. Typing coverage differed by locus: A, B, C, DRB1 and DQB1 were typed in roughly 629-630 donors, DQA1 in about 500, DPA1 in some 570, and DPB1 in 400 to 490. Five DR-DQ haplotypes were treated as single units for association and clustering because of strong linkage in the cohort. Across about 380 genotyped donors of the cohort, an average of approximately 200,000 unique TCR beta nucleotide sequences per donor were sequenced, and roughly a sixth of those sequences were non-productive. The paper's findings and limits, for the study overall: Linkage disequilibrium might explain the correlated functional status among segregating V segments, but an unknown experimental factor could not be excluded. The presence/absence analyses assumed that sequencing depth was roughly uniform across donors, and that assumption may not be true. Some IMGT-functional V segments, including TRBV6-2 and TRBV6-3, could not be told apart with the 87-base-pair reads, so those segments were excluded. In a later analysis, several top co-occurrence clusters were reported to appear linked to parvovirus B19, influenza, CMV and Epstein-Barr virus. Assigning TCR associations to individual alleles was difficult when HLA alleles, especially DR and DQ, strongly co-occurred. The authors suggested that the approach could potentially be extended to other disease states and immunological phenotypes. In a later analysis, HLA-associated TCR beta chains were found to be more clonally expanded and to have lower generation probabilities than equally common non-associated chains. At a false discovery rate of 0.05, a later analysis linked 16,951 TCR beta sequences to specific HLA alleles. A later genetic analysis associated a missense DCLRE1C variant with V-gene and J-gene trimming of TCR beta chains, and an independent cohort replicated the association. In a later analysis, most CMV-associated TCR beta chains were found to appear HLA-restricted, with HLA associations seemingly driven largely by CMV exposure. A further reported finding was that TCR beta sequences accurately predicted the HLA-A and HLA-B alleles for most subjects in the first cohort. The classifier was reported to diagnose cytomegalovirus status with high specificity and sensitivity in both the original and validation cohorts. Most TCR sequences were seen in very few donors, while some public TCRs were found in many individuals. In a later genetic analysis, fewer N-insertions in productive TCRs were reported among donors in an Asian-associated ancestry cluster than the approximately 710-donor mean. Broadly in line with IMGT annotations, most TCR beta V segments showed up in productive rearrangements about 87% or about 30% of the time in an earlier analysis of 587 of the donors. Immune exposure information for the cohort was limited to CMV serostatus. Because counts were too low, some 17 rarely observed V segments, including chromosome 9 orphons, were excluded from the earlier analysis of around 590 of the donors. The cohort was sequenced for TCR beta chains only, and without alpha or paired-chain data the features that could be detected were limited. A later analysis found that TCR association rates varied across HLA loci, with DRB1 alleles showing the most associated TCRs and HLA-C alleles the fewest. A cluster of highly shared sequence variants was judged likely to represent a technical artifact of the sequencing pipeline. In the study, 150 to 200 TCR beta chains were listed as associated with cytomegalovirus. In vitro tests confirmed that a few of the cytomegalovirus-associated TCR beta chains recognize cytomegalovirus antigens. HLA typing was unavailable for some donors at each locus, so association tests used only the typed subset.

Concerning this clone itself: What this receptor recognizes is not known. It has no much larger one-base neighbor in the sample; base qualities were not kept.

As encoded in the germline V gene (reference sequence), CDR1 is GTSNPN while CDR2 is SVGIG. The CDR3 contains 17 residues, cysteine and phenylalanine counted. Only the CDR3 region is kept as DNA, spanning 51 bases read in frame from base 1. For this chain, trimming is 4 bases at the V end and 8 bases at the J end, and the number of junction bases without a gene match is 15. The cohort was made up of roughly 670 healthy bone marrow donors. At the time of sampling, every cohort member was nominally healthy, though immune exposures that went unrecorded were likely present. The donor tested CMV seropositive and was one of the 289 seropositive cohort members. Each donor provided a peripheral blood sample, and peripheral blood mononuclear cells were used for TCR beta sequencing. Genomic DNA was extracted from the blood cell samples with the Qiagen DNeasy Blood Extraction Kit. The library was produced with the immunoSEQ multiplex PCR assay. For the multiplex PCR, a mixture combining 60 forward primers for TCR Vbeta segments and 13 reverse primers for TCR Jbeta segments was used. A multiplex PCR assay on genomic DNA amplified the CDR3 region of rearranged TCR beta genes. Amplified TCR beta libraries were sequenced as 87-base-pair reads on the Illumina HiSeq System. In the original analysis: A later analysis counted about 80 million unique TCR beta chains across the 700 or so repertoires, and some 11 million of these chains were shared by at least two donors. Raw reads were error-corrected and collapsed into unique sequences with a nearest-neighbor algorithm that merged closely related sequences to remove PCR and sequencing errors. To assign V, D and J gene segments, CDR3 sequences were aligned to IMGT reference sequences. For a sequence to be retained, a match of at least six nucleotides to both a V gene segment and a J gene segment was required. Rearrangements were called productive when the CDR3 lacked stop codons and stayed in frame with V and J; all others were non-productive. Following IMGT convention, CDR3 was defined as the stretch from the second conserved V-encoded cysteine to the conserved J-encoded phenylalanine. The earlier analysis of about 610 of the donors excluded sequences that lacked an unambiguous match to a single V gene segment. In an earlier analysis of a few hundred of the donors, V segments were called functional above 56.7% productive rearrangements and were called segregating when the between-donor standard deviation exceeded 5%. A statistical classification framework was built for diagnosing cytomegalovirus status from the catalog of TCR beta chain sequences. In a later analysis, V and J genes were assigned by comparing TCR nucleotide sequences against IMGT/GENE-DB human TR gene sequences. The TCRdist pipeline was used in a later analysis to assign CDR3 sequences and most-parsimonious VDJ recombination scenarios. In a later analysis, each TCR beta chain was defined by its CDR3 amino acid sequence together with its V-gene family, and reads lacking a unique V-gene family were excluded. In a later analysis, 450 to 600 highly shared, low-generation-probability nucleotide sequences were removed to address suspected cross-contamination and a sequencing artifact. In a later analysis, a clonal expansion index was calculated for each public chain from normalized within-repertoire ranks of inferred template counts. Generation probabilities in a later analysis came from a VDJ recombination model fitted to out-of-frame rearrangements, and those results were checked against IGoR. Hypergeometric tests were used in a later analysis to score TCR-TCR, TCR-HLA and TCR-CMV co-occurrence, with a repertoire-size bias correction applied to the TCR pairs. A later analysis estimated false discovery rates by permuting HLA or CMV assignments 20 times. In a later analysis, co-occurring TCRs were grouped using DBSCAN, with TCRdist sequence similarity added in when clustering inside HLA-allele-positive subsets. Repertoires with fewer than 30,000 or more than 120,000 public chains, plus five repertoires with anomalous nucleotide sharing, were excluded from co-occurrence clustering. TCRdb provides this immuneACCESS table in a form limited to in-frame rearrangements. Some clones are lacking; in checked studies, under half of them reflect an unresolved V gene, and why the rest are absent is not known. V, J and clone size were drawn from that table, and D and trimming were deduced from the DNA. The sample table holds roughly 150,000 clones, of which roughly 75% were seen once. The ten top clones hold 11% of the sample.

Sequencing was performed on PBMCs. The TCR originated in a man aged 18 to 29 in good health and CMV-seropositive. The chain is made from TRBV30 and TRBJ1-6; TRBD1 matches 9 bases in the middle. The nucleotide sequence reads TGTGCCTGGAACCCCCGGTATGGGGACAGGGACGATTCACCCCTCCACTTT. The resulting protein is CAWNPRYGDRDDSPLHF.